This T cell receptor beta chain was identified in a study of identical twins (dated by TCRdb to 2016 to 2017). Concerning the study at large: The study deep-sequenced TCR alpha and beta repertoires from monozygotic twins, unrelated adults of various ages and cord blood to test whether fetal clonotypes persist. To rule out contamination, the twin experiments were replicated at different times with different library preparation protocols. Overall study results and their limits: Out-of-frame TCR alpha sequences shared between twins showed an excess of low generation-probability sequences compared with coincidental sharing between unrelated individuals. Because the same donors could not be followed over many years, conclusions were based on cross-sectional statistical analysis. In monozygotic twins, out-of-frame TCR alpha sharing was systematically underestimated by recombination models, although the models agreed with sharing between unrelated individuals. Zero-insertion analyses could be partly confounded by invariant T cells such as MAIT and iNKT, though diverse VJ usage argued against such confounding for most clonotypes. Abundant cord blood beta clonotypes had fewer insertions, young adult naive repertoires showed a similar but weaker trend, and memory repertoires showed no such trend. Excess twin sharing in beta out-of-frame sequences was weaker because fewer shared sequences lowered the signal-to-noise ratio.

Only healthy Caucasian donors were included. The twin cohort consisted of three pairs of female monozygotic twins, all aged 18 to 29 years. CD4+ and CD8+ T cell populations were isolated with positive isolation kits from Invitrogen. From the germline V gene, CDR1 is WSHSY and CDR2 is SAAADI. From its cysteine to its phenylalanine, the CDR3 spans 15 amino acids. Kept here is only the CDR3 DNA, which spans 45 bases and is read in frame from base 1. Germline trimming: 3 bases from V, 4 bases from J; junction bases outside gene matches: 4. As regards this clonotype: Its target antigen remains unknown. Nothing much larger sits one base from this clone, and base qualities are not available.

Library method: 5' RACE. The run used an Illumina HiSeq 2000. Template switching introduced a universal primer binding site; the final cDNA contained a unique molecular identifier, enabling accurate counting of TCR cDNA molecules. First-strand cDNA for TCR alpha and beta chains was synthesized from specific primers in the conserved constant-segment region. To control for contamination, each cDNA library was double barcoded with a SMART-Mk sample barcode plus Illumina barcodes. TruSeq adapter sequences along with Illumina sample barcodes were introduced in two successive PCR steps. The TCR alpha and beta cDNA libraries were sequenced on the Illumina HiSeq platform using custom primers. Regarding the original processing steps: MiGEC was used to process raw reads and extract unique molecular identifiers, and MiXCR was used to find CDR3 positions. For each individual, recombination models were inferred using an EM algorithm with the repgenHMM and IGoR tools. Shared clonotype analysis was performed with the tcR package in R, normalizing sharing by the product of cloneset sizes. To study raw recombination without the effects of thymic and clonal selection, out-of-frame nonproductive sequences were analyzed. In-frame beta chains were kept once TCRdb had trimmed the public reads at Q25 with fastp and called clones with MiXCR. Each entry is one CDR3 protein sequence, shown with its most common DNA and genes. For this entry, the V and J calls and clone size follow TCRdb and not the study's own pipeline. In all, the sample holds 250,000 or so distinct CDR3 sequences, and approximately 8.3% of those were seen once. The top ten constitute roughly 3% of the sample.

This sample was also put to use in a study of yellow fever vaccine responses in identical twins. Reported in the second study: According to the authors, the vaccine-induced T cell response in identical twins seemed to be partly convergent and partly specific to each individual. In identical twins, the study followed T cell clones that responded to the vaccine with precision.

The sequence was obtained from a young woman in good health. Sequencing was carried out using CD8+ T cells sorted from blood. The chain uses TRBV10-2 and TRBJ2-3; a stretch of 10 junction bases matches TRBD2. The CDR3 protein is CASSDLAGESDTQYF. The DNA sequence reads TGCGCCAGCAGTGACCTAGCGGGAGAGTCAGATACGCAGTATTTT.